This T cell receptor beta chain was documented in a study of blood T cell repertoires in COVID-19. The CDR3 has 12 residues. Germline values: CDR1 ENHRY, CDR2 SYGVKD. With 8 bases removed from V and 3 bases from J, the gap between germline ends came to 10 bases. Followed over time, Seattle patients had been enrolled while infection was active. In the source study's methods: For nucleated cells, counts were estimated from reference gene primer amplification. Here immunoSEQ multiplex PCR was the method, and the copy in TCRdb shows in-frame clones only, minus some. V and J calls and clone size are as listed in that table; D and trimming were resolved from the DNA. Of about 250,000 clones in the sample, roughly 88% were seen once.

Sequencing input: peripheral blood. The gene calls are TRBV10-3 and TRBJ2-5; D is unresolved. The TCR comes from a woman under 40 with COVID-19, enrolled during active disease. The DNA of the CDR3 is TGTGCCATCGGGTCGGCGGAAGAGACCCAGTACTTC. Amino acids: CAIGSAEETQYF.